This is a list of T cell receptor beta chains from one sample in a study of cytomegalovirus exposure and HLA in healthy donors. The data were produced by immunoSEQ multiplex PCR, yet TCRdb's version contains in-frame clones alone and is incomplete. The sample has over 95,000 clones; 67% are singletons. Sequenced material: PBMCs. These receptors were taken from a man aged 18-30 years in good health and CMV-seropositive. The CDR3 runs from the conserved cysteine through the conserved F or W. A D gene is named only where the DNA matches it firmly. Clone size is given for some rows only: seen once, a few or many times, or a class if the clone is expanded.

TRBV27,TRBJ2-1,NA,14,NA,TGTGCCAGCAGTTTACTTGACAAATACAATGAGCAGTTCTTC,CASSLLDKYNEQFF
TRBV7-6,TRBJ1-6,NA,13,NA,TGTGCCAGCGCGTCCTCCTATAATTCACCCCTCCACTTT,CASASSYNSPLHF
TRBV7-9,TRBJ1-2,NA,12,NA,TGTGCCAGCAGCCTATTGGCGGATGGCTACACCTTC,CASSLLADGYTF
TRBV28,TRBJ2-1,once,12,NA,TGTGCCAGCAGTTTAGTTCACTGGGAGCAGTTCTTC,CASSLVHWEQFF
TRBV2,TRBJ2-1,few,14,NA,TGTGCCAGCAATGGGCGGCGATTCGGGGATGAGCAGTTCTTC,CASNGRRFGDEQFF
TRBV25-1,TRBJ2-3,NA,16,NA,TGTGCCAGCAGTGAATATGGCGGCACGGGCACAGATACGCAGTATTTT,CASSEYGGTGTDTQYF
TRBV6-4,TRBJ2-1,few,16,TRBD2,TGTGCCAGCAGTGAAGCTAGCGGGGGGGGCTACAATGAGCAGTTCTTC,CASSEASGGGYNEQFF
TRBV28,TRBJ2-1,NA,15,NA,TGTGCCAGCAGTTTAGGAACAGGCCCGAACAATGAGCAGTTCTTC,CASSLGTGPNNEQFF
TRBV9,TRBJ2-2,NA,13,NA,TGTGCCAGCAGCGTAGATACGGCCGGGGAGCTGTTTTTT,CASSVDTAGELFF
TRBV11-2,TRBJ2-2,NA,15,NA,TGTGCCAGCAGCTTAGGTAGTGCGTCAACCGGGGAGCTGTTTTTT,CASSLGSASTGELFF
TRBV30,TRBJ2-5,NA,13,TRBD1,TGTGCCTGGGGCCGGGACAGGGGGGAGACCCAGTACTTC,CAWGRDRGETQYF
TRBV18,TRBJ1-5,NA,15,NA,TGTGCCAGCTCGGGGGACGACAGGTTGAATCAGCCCCAGCATTTT,CASSGDDRLNQPQHF
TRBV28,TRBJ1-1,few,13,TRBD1,TGTGCCAGCAGTTCCGTAGACAGGGGTACGGCTTTCTTT,CASSSVDRGTAFF
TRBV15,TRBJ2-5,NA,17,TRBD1,TGTGCCACCAGCAGAAAGGGACAGGGGGCGCGCGGGGAGACCCAGTACTTC,CATSRKGQGARGETQYF
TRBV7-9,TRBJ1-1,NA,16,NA,TGTGCCAGCATCCTTGGCGGGGGGCGAGATAGCACTGAAGCTTTCTTT,CASILGGGRDSTEAFF
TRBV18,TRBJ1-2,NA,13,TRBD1,TGTGCCAGCTCATCAACAGGGGGCAAGGGCTACACCTTC,CASSSTGGKGYTF
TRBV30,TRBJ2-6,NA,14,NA,TGTGCCTGGAGTGTACAGGACAGGGCCAACGTCCTGACTTTC,CAWSVQDRANVLTF
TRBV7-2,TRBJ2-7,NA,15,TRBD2,TGTGCCAGCAGCTTCGGACTAGCGGGGGCGTACGAGCAGTACTTC,CASSFGLAGAYEQYF
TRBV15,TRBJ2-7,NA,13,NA,TGTGCCACCAGCAGAGAACGGGGCTACGAGCAGTACTTC,CATSRERGYEQYF
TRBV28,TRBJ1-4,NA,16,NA,TGTGCCAGCATACCTGGTGGGGGAGGAACTAATGAAAAACTGTTTTTT,CASIPGGGGTNEKLFF
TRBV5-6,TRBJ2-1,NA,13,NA,TGTGCCAGCAGCCTCCTCCAGCGCACTGAGCAGTTCTTC,CASSLLQRTEQFF
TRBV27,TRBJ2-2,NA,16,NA,TGTGCCAGCAGAATTTTAGCGGTAACGAACACCGGGGAGCTGTTTTTT,CASRILAVTNTGELFF